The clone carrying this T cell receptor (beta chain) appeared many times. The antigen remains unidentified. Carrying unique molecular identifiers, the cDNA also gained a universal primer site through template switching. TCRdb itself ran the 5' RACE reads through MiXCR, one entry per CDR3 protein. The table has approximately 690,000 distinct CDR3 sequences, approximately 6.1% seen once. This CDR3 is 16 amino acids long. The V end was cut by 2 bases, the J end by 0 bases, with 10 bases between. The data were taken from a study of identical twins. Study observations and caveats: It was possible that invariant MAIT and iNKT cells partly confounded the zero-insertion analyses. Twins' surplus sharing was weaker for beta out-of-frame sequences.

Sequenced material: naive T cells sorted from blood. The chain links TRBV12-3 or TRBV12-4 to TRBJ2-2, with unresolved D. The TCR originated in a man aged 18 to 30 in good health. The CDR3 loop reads CASSLRGHPNTGELFF. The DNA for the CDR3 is TGTGCCAGCAGTTTACGCGGTCATCCGAACACCGGGGAGCTGTTTTTT.